The rows below give T cell receptor beta chains drawn from one sample of a study of beta chain features in type 1 diabetes. The protocol was immunoSEQ multiplex PCR, while the TCRdb copy is restricted to in-frame clones and leaves out a portion. The table has some 350,000 clones, roughly 13% seen once; the top ten hold roughly 0.015%. The sample taken for sequencing was naive CD4+ T cells from blood. These TCRs come from a woman in her late teens or twenties with type 1 diabetes. CDR3s include the opening cysteine and the closing phenylalanine or tryptophan. A D gene is named only where the DNA matches it firmly. The listing skips clone size in some rows; elsewhere it reads once, few, many or a size class.

>TRBV28|few|TRBD1|TRBJ1-5
CASSFRPGQVEQPQHF
TGTGCCAGCAGTTTCCGCCCGGGACAGGTTGAACAGCCCCAGCATTTT
>TRBV6-1|NA|NA|TRBJ2-3
CASTPSGIIPQYF
TGTGCCAGCACTCCCTCCGGGATTATTCCGCAGTATTTT
>TRBV19|NA|NA|TRBJ1-1
CASSGLGREGPEAFF
TGTGCCAGTAGTGGTTTAGGCAGGGAAGGGCCTGAAGCTTTCTTT
>TRBV7-3|NA|NA|TRBJ2-1
CASSFGQSYNEQFF
TGTGCCAGCAGCTTCGGACAGTCCTACAATGAGCAGTTCTTC
>TRBV4-3|few|TRBD2|TRBJ2-1
CASSQDPSGNYNEQFF
TGCGCCAGCAGCCAAGACCCTAGCGGGAACTACAATGAGCAGTTCTTC
>TRBV2|few|TRBD2|TRBJ2-1
CASSRLAVYNEQFF
TGTGCCAGCAGTCGACTAGCGGTATACAATGAGCAGTTCTTC
>TRBV9|few|NA|TRBJ2-3
CASSAGLSTDTQYF
TGTGCCAGCAGCGCGGGACTCAGCACAGATACGCAGTATTTT
>TRBV18|few|NA|TRBJ2-5
CASSPLAVSETQYF
TGTGCCAGCTCACCTCTTGCAGTATCGGAGACCCAGTACTTC
>TRBV5-5|few|NA|TRBJ2-5
CASSSRWETQYF
TGTGCCAGCAGCTCACGGTGGGAGACCCAGTACTTC
>TRBV6-6|few|NA|TRBJ1-3
CASSYTGNTIYF
TGTGCCAGCAGTTACACGGGGAACACCATATATTTT
>TRBV7-9|once|TRBD1|TRBJ2-3
CASSIDRGTDTQYF
TGTGCCAGCAGCATTGACAGGGGGACAGATACGCAGTATTTT
>TRBV11-1|NA|NA|TRBJ1-2
CASSPQTGTYGYTF
TGTGCCAGCAGCCCCCAGACAGGAACCTATGGCTACACCTTC
>TRBV11-2|NA|TRBD2|TRBJ2-1
CASTFSGRAGYNEQFF
TGTGCCAGCACTTTCAGCGGGAGGGCCGGTTACAATGAGCAGTTCTTC
>TRBV7-9|NA|TRBD2|TRBJ2-5
CASSPHPRLAANQETQYF
TGTGCCAGCAGCCCCCACCCCCGACTAGCGGCAAACCAAGAGACCCAGTACTTC
>TRBV5-1|NA|NA|TRBJ2-1
CASRLSSGPYNEQFF
TGCGCCAGCAGACTGAGTAGCGGCCCCTACAATGAGCAGTTCTTC
>TRBV30|few|NA|TRBJ1-2
CAWSGGRPNYGYTF
TGTGCCTGGAGTGGCGGCCGTCCAAACTATGGCTACACCTTC
>TRBV21-1|few|NA|TRBJ2-3
CASSIPRDTQYF
TGTGCCAGCAGCATTCCGAGAGATACGCAGTATTTT
>TRBV6-5|few|NA|TRBJ1-1
CASSYSRLLAEAFF
TGTGCCAGCAGTTACTCGAGGCTTCTGGCTGAAGCTTTCTTT
>TRBV7-9|NA|TRBD1|TRBJ1-4
CASSQTGRGEKLFF
TGTGCCAGCAGCCAGACAGGGCGGGGAGAAAAACTGTTTTTT
>TRBV25-1|NA|TRBD1|TRBJ2-3
CASSKLFRGHTDTQYF
TGTGCCAGCAGCAAACTCTTCAGGGGGCACACAGATACGCAGTATTTT
>TRBV4-1|NA|NA|TRBJ2-2
CASSQAKGGIATGELFF
TGCGCCAGCAGCCAAGCCAAAGGAGGGATCGCGACCGGGGAGCTGTTTTTT
>TRBV6-5|NA|TRBD1|TRBJ1-4
CASSYVIDRGKLFF
TGTGCCAGCAGTTACGTGATCGACAGGGGAAAACTGTTTTTT
>TRBV30|few|NA|TRBJ2-3
CAWSIQGADTQYF
TGTGCCTGGAGTATACAGGGCGCGGATACGCAGTATTTT
>TRBV18|few|NA|TRBJ2-2
CASSPRQAANTGELFF
TGTGCCAGCTCACCACGCCAGGCCGCGAACACCGGGGAGCTGTTTTTT
>TRBV6-6|few|TRBD2|TRBJ2-1
CAAGGGAYNEQFF
TGTGCCGCCGGGGGGGGAGCCTACAATGAGCAGTTCTTC
>TRBV7-2|few|TRBD1|TRBJ1-4
CASSIQGGNEKLFF
TGTGCCAGCAGCATACAGGGGGGGAATGAAAAACTGTTTTTT
>TRBV4-1|few|NA|TRBJ2-6
CASRNRAGANVLTF
TGCGCCAGCAGGAACAGGGCTGGGGCCAACGTCCTGACTTTC
>TRBV2|NA|TRBD2|TRBJ2-2
CASSRGAGGSTGELFF
TGTGCCAGCAGTCGTGGCGCGGGAGGAAGCACCGGGGAGCTGTTTTTT
>TRBV4-3|NA|TRBD1|TRBJ1-1
CASSEQGRRTEAFF
TGCGCCAGCAGCGAACAGGGGAGGAGGACTGAAGCTTTCTTT
>TRBV11-2|few|NA|TRBJ2-3
CASTHSGLTTDTQYF
TGTGCCAGCACCCACTCGGGACTCACCACAGATACGCAGTATTTT
>TRBV18|NA|NA|TRBJ1-2
CASSLREDGYTF
TGTGCCAGCTCGCTCAGGGAGGATGGCTACACCTTC
>TRBV28|NA|NA|TRBJ2-2
CASSKRGRVGELFF
TGTGCCAGCAGTAAAAGGGGGAGAGTTGGGGAGCTGTTTTTT
>TRBV18|NA|TRBD1|TRBJ1-1
CASSPQQGKNTEAFF
TGTGCCAGCTCACCCCAACAGGGGAAGAACACTGAAGCTTTCTTT
>TRBV20-1|few|NA|TRBJ1-1
CSASGGTEAFF
TGCAGTGCTAGCGGTGGCACTGAAGCTTTCTTT
>TRBV6-5|once|NA|TRBJ2-3
CASSLSDTQYF
TGTGCCAGCAGCCTCTCAGATACGCAGTATTTT
>TRBV7-9|few|NA|TRBJ2-1
CASSPRGRMTYNEQFF
TGTGCCAGCAGCCCTCGAGGGCGGATGACCTACAATGAGCAGTTCTTC
>TRBV19|few|TRBD1|TRBJ1-1
CASKRTGGNTEAFF
TGTGCCAGTAAGAGGACAGGGGGTAACACTGAAGCTTTCTTT
>TRBV19|NA|TRBD1|TRBJ1-5
CASSPQGGRSQPQHF
TGTGCCAGTAGTCCCCAGGGGGGTAGAAGTCAGCCCCAGCATTTT
>TRBV18|few|NA|TRBJ2-7
CASKQEAYEQYF
TGTGCCAGCAAACAAGAAGCGTACGAGCAGTACTTC
>TRBV29-1|NA|NA|TRBJ1-1
CSVGGGNTEAFF
TGCAGCGTGGGGGGAGGGAACACTGAAGCTTTCTTT
>TRBV4-3|NA|NA|TRBJ1-1
CASSQRFFYGEEGTEAFF
TGCGCCAGCAGCCAAAGATTCTTTTACGGGGAGGAGGGCACTGAAGCTTTCTTT
>TRBV7-2|few|NA|TRBJ2-4
CASSQWLAKNIQYF
TGTGCCAGCAGCCAGTGGCTAGCCAAAAACATTCAGTACTTC
>TRBV18|few|NA|TRBJ1-2
CASSPPSDSYGYTF
TGTGCCAGCTCACCACCGTCAGACTCCTATGGCTACACCTTC
>TRBV7-9|few|TRBD1|TRBJ2-5
CASSPGTGSQETQYF
TGTGCCAGCAGTCCCGGGACAGGGTCTCAAGAGACCCAGTACTTC
>TRBV2|NA|TRBD2|TRBJ2-1
CASTSGPYNEQFF
TGTGCCAGCACTAGCGGGCCCTACAATGAGCAGTTCTTC
>TRBV2|NA|NA|TRBJ1-1
CASSVRVEAFF
TGTGCCAGCAGCGTCAGGGTTGAAGCTTTCTTT
>TRBV6-5|NA|NA|TRBJ2-1
CASSPSYYNEQFF
TGTGCCAGCAGTCCTAGCTACTACAATGAGCAGTTCTTC
>TRBV11-3|NA|TRBD2|TRBJ2-1
CASSLGDASGRVGQFF
TGTGCCAGCAGCTTAGGGGATGCTAGCGGGAGAGTCGGGCAGTTCTTC
>TRBV18|NA|TRBD1|TRBJ1-1
CASSPWTGENTEAFF
TGTGCCAGCTCACCGTGGACAGGGGAGAACACTGAAGCTTTCTTT
>TRBV7-3|NA|TRBD2|TRBJ2-2
CASGERGYTGELFF
TGTGCCAGCGGAGAGCGGGGCTACACCGGGGAGCTGTTTTTT
>TRBV5-4|few|NA|TRBJ2-3
CASSLASRRSTDTQYF
TGTGCCAGCAGCTTGGCCTCGAGGCGTAGCACAGATACGCAGTATTTT